The present T cell receptor beta chain was sequenced within a study of T cell responses to AZD1222 COVID-19 vaccine. Germline loops: CDR1 SGHDT, CDR2 YYEEEE. The CDR3 runs to 17 residues. Trimming took off 0 bases at V and 1 base at J, with 16 bases between the two ends. This table comes from immunoSEQ multiplex PCR, and its TCRdb copy is limited to in-frame clones, with some not included. The data hold more than 80,000 clones, with about 90% observed a single time. The chain couples TRBV5-6 to TRBJ1-1; D gene unclear. The TCR sequence derives from an adult who received the AZD1222 COVID-19 vaccine. The sample here was peripheral blood, taken 28 days after the second AZD1222 dose. DNA for the CDR3: TGTGCCAGCAGCTTGGTACGAGATACCGGGAGGAACACTGAAGCTTTCTTT. Its translation: CASSLVRDTGRNTEAFF.